Listed here are 15 T cell receptor beta chains from one sample, sequenced in a study of T cell responses to AZD1222 COVID-19 vaccine. Some clones are missing from TCRdb's copy, which holds only in-frame ones; the method was immunoSEQ multiplex PCR. The table records 150,000 to 190,000 clones, around nine tenths of them present only once. The sample consisted of peripheral blood, taken on day 0 of AZD1222 vaccination. Receptor source: an adult in good health.

CDR3 region: CASSPSTSGNNEQFF. As DNA, the CDR3 is TGTGCCAGCAGTCCATCGACTAGCGGTAACAATGAGCAGTTCTTC. The chain has TRBV27 and TRBJ2-1; 9 bases match TRBD2. The germline V gene encodes CDR1 MNHEY and CDR2 SMNVEV (reference sequence). V was clipped by 5 bases and J by 5 bases; unmatched bases: 7. This CDR3 comprises 15 residues.

The chain carries TRBV21-1 and TRBJ1-6; the D call TRBD1 from the table was never checked on the DNA. TRBV21-1 is shown as a pseudogene. This CDR3 contains 15 residues. In DNA, the CDR3 is TGTGCCAGCAGCAAAGCTGAGACAGATAATTCACCCCTCCACTTT. It codes for CASSKAETDNSPLHF.

V is TRBV28 and J is TRBJ2-7; no reliable D call. Germline lookup yields CDR1 MDHEN and CDR2 SYDVKM. The CDR3 consists of 13 residues. Trimming removed 1 base from V and 6 bases from J, with 10 bases in between. Here the CDR3 reads CASSLYVLSEQYF. CDR3 in DNA: TGTGCCAGCAGTTTATACGTTCTCTCCGAGCAGTACTTC.

The chain is built from TRBV7-6 and TRBJ2-6; 9 nucleotides agree with TRBD2. The germline V gene encodes CDR1 SGHVS and CDR2 FNYEAQ. The CDR3 consists of 19 residues. The V and J ends lost 4 bases and 1 base, in that order; junction bases with no gene match: 11. CDR3 sequence reads: CASSSRIAGDYSGANVLTF. The CDR3, as DNA: TGTGCCAGCAGCTCCCGAATAGCGGGAGATTATTCTGGGGCCAACGTCCTGACTTTC.

The J gene is TRBJ2-6, the V gene TRBV4-3; D not resolved. This CDR3 contains 16 residues. The germline V and J ends were trimmed by 0 bases and 0 bases, with 6 bases remaining between them. From germline, CDR1 is LGHNA and CDR2 YSLEER. The CDR3 DNA reads as TGCGCCAGCAGCCAAGAGGCCAGCTCTGGGGCCAACGTCCTGACTTTC. Amino acid sequence: CASSQEASSGANVLTF.

The chain recombines TRBV4-1 with TRBJ2-7; a possible D gene is TRBD1 (5 bases). Trimming removed 1 base from V and 6 bases from J, with 13 bases in between. CDR1 and CDR2 (germline): MGHRA, YSYEKL. This CDR3 comprises 14 residues. This chain's CDR3 is CASSQVSRGSEQYF. DNA for the CDR3: TGCGCCAGCAGCCAAGTGTCAAGGGGTTCCGAGCAGTACTTC.

This chain uses TRBV13 with TRBJ1-1, with 7 bases lining up with TRBD1. The V and J ends lost 0 bases and 8 bases, in that order; junction bases with no gene match: 3. There are 13 residues in the CDR3. Looked up from germline, CDR1 is PRHDT and CDR2 is FYEKMQ (reference sequence). CDR3 region: CASSLGPGGEAFF. DNA for the CDR3: TGTGCCAGCAGCTTAGGCCCAGGGGGGGAAGCTTTCTTT.

This chain uses TRBV19 with TRBJ1-5; D is undetermined. This CDR3 contains 13 residues. The V end was cut by 4 bases, the J end by 4 bases, with 8 bases between. CDR1 LNHDA and CDR2 SQIVND come from the germline V gene (reference sequence). The CDR3 protein is CASSTYRNQPQHF. In nucleotides, the CDR3 is TGTGCCAGTAGTACGTACAGAAATCAGCCCCAGCATTTT.

The gene calls are TRBV24-1 and TRBJ2-1, with D unresolved. The germline V and J ends were trimmed by 5 bases and 6 bases, with 13 bases remaining between them. There are 14 residues in the CDR3. In germline, CDR1 is KGHDR, CDR2 SFDVKD. CDR3 nucleotides: TGTGCCACCAGTGGGGGTACCGAATCCAATGAGCAGTTCTTC. Translation: CATSGGTESNEQFF.

This clone was recorded only once. The chain combines TRBV7-8 with TRBJ2-2, with TRBD2 identical over 10 bases. Trimming took 4 bases from V and 4 from J; bases not matched to a gene: 6. Per the germline V gene, CDR1 is SGHVS and CDR2 is FQNEAQ. CDR3 size: 16 residues. This CDR3 is CASSYLAGVATGELFF. As DNA, the CDR3 is TGTGCCAGCAGCTACCTAGCGGGAGTCGCCACCGGGGAGCTGTTTTTT.

This chain joins TRBV28 and TRBJ1-5; TRBD1 is a possible D gene (5 bases). Trimming removed 6 bases at V and 5 bases at J, with 14 bases between. Per the germline V gene, CDR1 is MDHEN and CDR2 is SYDVKM. The CDR3 loop spans 14 amino acids. The CDR3 sequence is CASSIWGGDQPQHF. CDR3 sequence (DNA): TGTGCCAGCAGCATATGGGGCGGAGATCAGCCCCAGCATTTT.

The chain uses TRBV11-2 and TRBJ1-2; 11 positions agree with TRBD1. V trimming: 5 bases; J trimming: 4 bases; junction bases outside the gene matches: 15. Germline-derived CDR1 and CDR2 are SGHAT and FQNNGV. This CDR3 has 18 residues. For the CDR3, the DNA is TGTGCCAGCAGCCAGGGGACAGGGGGAAACTTCGGTGGCTATGGCTACACCTTC. Protein product: CASSQGTGGNFGGYGYTF.

In the case of this clone: Other DNA sequences in this specimen translate into the identical CDR3. J is TRBJ1-2 and V is TRBV12-3 or TRBV12-4; the D is unclear. Trimming pared 2 bases from V and 7 bases from J, leaving 8 bases between. The length of the CDR3 is 12 residues. CDR3 bases: TGTGCCAGCAGTTTAATGGGCCGTGGCTACACCTTC. Translation gives CASSLMGRGYTF.

This chain uses TRBV11-2 with TRBJ2-1, with D possibly TRBD2 on 5 matching bases. The germline V gene encodes CDR1 SGHAT and CDR2 FQNNGV. Deletions cut 2 bases from V and 7 bases from J, with 12 bases between. The CDR3 has 14 residues. The CDR3 region is CASSLFPTRNEQFF. CDR3 in DNA: TGTGCCAGCAGCTTATTTCCTACTAGAAATGAGCAGTTCTTC.

The chain recombines TRBV19 with TRBJ1-1; D remains ambiguous. The ends were cut back, 0 bases at V and 2 bases at J, with 10 bases in the middle. Germline loops: CDR1 LNHDA, CDR2 SQIVND (reference sequence). This CDR3 region has 15 residues. The CDR3 here is CASSIDDVGNTEAFF. The CDR3 nucleotides read TGTGCCAGTAGTATAGATGATGTGGGAAACACTGAAGCTTTCTTT.